Here is one T cell receptor beta chain with its context. Its antigen is unidentified. This CDR3 has 15 residues. V lost 5 bases and J 2 bases, leaving 13 bases between the germline ends. Germline V gene data show CDR1 as MNHEY and CDR2 as SVGAGI. Data came from immunoSEQ multiplex PCR; TCRdb stores just in-frame clones and leaves some out. The table lists 90,000 to 95,000 clones, roughly 80% of them singletons. Time point of the sample: baseline, week 1 (first vaccination visit). Sample treatment: pre-vaccination baseline after standard-of-care therapy. Each astrocytoma in the donors was new, WHO grade 3 or 4, IDH1-mutant and ATRX-lost. This sample was included in a study of a mutant IDH1 vaccine in newly diagnosed glioma. Study at large: The treated population exhibited a male proportion of 62.5%, a female proportion of 37.5%, and a mean age of roughly 41 years. Previous care, which was radiotherapy, temozolomide, or both, most often involved both.

General observations from the study: Shifts in the top peripheral T cell clonotypes seemed unrelated to pseudoprogression.

The V gene is TRBV6-5, the J gene TRBJ1-5; unclear D gene. This specimen consisted of PBMCs, obtained from a glioma patient treated with radiotherapy, temozolomide or both. The TCR sequence derives from a woman in her fifties or sixties with glioma. CDR3 residues: CASSRRGRGNQPQHF. CDR3 DNA sequence: TGTGCCAGCAGTAGGCGCGGAAGAGGCAATCAGCCCCAGCATTTT.